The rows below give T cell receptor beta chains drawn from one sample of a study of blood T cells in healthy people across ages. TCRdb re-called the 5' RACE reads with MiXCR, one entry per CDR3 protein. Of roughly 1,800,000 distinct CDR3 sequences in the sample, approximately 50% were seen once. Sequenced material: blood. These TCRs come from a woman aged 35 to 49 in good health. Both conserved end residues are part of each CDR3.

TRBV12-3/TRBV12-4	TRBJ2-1	CASSSSLGTGGGEQFF
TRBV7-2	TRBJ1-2	CASSGTGVSYGYTF
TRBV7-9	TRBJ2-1	CASSLAYPDRTYNEQFF
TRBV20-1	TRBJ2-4	CSAGPGTGVAIQYF
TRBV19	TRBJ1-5	CASTHQGVRNQPQHF
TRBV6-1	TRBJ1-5	CASTRGDGNQPQHF
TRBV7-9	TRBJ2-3	CASSLGLGQTDTQYF
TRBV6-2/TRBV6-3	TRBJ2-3	CASSYLQTVGITDTQYF
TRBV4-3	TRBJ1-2	CASSQGWAADPYGYTF
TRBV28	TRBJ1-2	CASSWGQGAVGYTF
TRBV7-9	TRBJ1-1	CASSLVSGQWRAFF
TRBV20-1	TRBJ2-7	CSPRTDHYEQYF
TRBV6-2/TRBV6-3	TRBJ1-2	CASSPKGGTQQGYGYTF
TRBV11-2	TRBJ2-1	CASSLAVTSGGPGSYNEQFF
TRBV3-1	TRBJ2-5	CASSSGLFRETQYF
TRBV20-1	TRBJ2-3	CSATRGFVADTQYF
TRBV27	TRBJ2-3	CASSSGGGPSSTDTQYF
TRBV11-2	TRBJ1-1	CASSVKRGTEAFF
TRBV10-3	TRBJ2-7	CAISEQVTATCEQYF
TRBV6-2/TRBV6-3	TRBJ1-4	CASSYGGTGNEKLFF
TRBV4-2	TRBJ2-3	CASSQLYTDTQYF